Listed below are T cell receptor beta chains from one sample, sequenced in a study of CD8+CD57+ T cells in acquired aplastic anemia. TCRdb itself ran the reads through MiXCR, one entry per CDR3 protein. The sample comprises about 180,000 distinct CDR3 sequences, 55% to 65% of which are singletons, and roughly 43% rests with the top ten. What was sequenced was sorted CD4+, CD8+, or CD8+CD57+ T cells (not recorded which) from PBMCs. Receptor source: a human donor with aplastic anemia. Each CDR3 is given with its conserved first and last residue. Fields, in order: D gene, CDR3 length, clone size, V gene, J gene, CDR3 DNA, CDR3 protein. The D gene is left open where the match is weak. A row's size may be missing; if present it is once, few, many or a size class.

TRBD1,14,NA,TRBV10-3,TRBJ1-6,TGTGCCATCTGGACAGGCTCCTATAATTCACCCCTCCACTTT,CAIWTGSYNSPLHF
NA,11,many,TRBV29-1,TRBJ2-1,TGCAGCGTTGAGGACTACAATGAGCAGTTCTTC,CSVEDYNEQFF
TRBD1,13,NA,TRBV19,TRBJ2-5,TGTGCCAGTAGTAGGACAGGACGGGAGACCCAGTACTTC,CASSRTGRETQYF
TRBD1,14,many,TRBV2,TRBJ1-6,TGTGCCAGCATGCTCGGACAGGGGAGGTCACCCCTCCACTTT,CASMLGQGRSPLHF
TRBD2,15,once,TRBV20-1,TRBJ2-5,TGCAGTGCTAGAGGAATAGCGGGAGGGCGTGAGACCCAGTACTTC,CSARGIAGGRETQYF
TRBD1,13,NA,TRBV7-3,TRBJ2-7,TGTGCCAGCACACCGGGACAGGGTTACGAGCAGTACTTC,CASTPGQGYEQYF
NA,12,many,TRBV12-5,TRBJ2-7,TGTGCTAGTGGGGACACCGCCTACGAGCAGTACTTC,CASGDTAYEQYF
NA,13,NA,TRBV10-3,TRBJ1-5,TGTGCCATCAGTGACCCATCCTTGGAAGCCCAGCATTTT,CAISDPSLEAQHF
NA,12,NA,TRBV7-9,TRBJ1-5,TGTGCCAGCAGCTTCCATCCTCAGCCCCAGCATTTT,CASSFHPQPQHF
NA,12,NA,TRBV12-3/TRBV12-4,TRBJ1-5,TGTGCTAGTGGTTTGGGGCAGGGGCTCCAGCATTTT,CASGLGQGLQHF
NA,11,NA,TRBV10-3,TRBJ2-2,TGTGCCACCACAGGCACCGGGGAGCTGTTTTTT,CATTGTGELFF
NA,16,NA,TRBV4-1,TRBJ2-1,TGCGCCAGCAGCCAAGTAGTGGGCCTGACCTACAATGAGCAGTTCTTC,CASSQVVGLTYNEQFF
NA,14,NA,TRBV7-3,TRBJ2-5,TGTGCCAGCAGCTTAGTACAGGGCGCAGAGACCCAGTACTTC,CASSLVQGAETQYF
NA,15,few,TRBV27,TRBJ1-1,TGTGCCAGCAGTTTTAGCAGGGGTAAGAACACTGAAGCTTTCTTT,CASSFSRGKNTEAFF
NA,17,few,TRBV7-2,TRBJ1-6,TGTGCCAGCAGCCGCGGCGGGTTTCAAAGGTATAATTCACCCCTCCACTTT,CASSRGGFQRYNSPLHF
NA,13,NA,TRBV2,TRBJ2-7,TGTGCCACCGAGGAGGAGAGAGGCTACGAGCAATACTTC,CATEEERGYEQYF
TRBD2,16,many,TRBV2,TRBJ2-1,TGTGCCAGCAGCCCCCCGGGGGGGCGCCCCCACAATGAGCAGTTCTTC,CASSPPGGRPHNEQFF
NA,14,NA,TRBV5-6,TRBJ1-6,TGTGCCAGCAGCTTGCCCCCTAGAAATTCACCCCTCCACTTT,CASSLPPRNSPLHF
TRBD1,21,NA,TRBV11-2,TRBJ1-1,TGTGCCAGCAGCCCTATCAAAACGGGACAGAGGAGCAGGATGGAAGGCACTGAAGCTTTCTTT,CASSPIKTGQRSRMEGTEAFF
NA,17,NA,TRBV4-1,TRBJ2-4,TGCGCCAGCAGCAGTTTTATGGGCGAGAGGGCCAAAAACATTCAGTACTTC,CASSSFMGERAKNIQYF
NA,18,few,TRBV20-1,TRBJ1-5,TGCAGTGCAGGCCTTAGAGGGGGGGGCATAGGTAGCAATCAGCCCCAGCATTTT,CSAGLRGGGIGSNQPQHF
NA,15,many,TRBV19,TRBJ2-1,TGTGCCAGTACTCCCGTAGTGGGGACCTACAATGAGCAGTTCTTC,CASTPVVGTYNEQFF
NA,12,many,TRBV4-1,TRBJ2-7,TGCGCCAGCAGCCAAGGCACTAGCGAGCAGTACTTC,CASSQGTSEQYF
NA,14,NA,TRBV2,TRBJ2-7,TGTGCCAGCAGTAACCTACTTGACTTCTACGAGCAGTACTTC,CASSNLLDFYEQYF
TRBD1,17,medium-sized,TRBV2,TRBJ1-1,TGTGCCAGCAGTGGTTGGACAGGGGGCGCGATGAACACTGAAGCTTTCTTT,CASSGWTGGAMNTEAFF
NA,13,many,TRBV24-1,TRBJ2-1,TGTGCCACCAGTGATTTAGGGCTCAATGAGCAGTTCTTC,CATSDLGLNEQFF
TRBD1,16,NA,TRBV24-1,TRBJ1-5,TGTGCCACCAGTGCCGGGACAGCTTCGCGCAATCAGCCCCAGCATTTT,CATSAGTASRNQPQHF
NA,14,NA,TRBV19,TRBJ1-1,TGTGCCAGTAGTTCCGTTGGGGTGAACACTGAAGCTTTCTTT,CASSSVGVNTEAFF
NA,14,NA,TRBV10-3,TRBJ1-2,TGTGCCATCAGTGAGTCCGCCACTGTGAGTGGCTACACCTTC,CAISESATVSGYTF
TRBD1,13,NA,TRBV20-1,TRBJ2-3,TGCAGTGCGCCGGGACAGGGGATGGATACGCAGTATTTT,CSAPGQGMDTQYF
TRBD1,14,NA,TRBV7-9,TRBJ1-1,TGTGCCAGCAGCCAACAGGGGGGGAACACTGAAGCTTTCTTT,CASSQQGGNTEAFF
NA,14,many,TRBV4-2,TRBJ1-2,TGTGCCAGCAGCCAGGCCGGGGACAACTATGGCTACACCTTC,CASSQAGDNYGYTF
NA,15,many,TRBV19,TRBJ2-7,TGTGCCAGTAGTATAATTGCAGGGGGGGTGGACGAGCAGTACTTC,CASSIIAGGVDEQYF
NA,11,NA,TRBV19,TRBJ1-4,TGTGCCAGTAGCAGTCTCGGGGAACTGTTTTTT,CASSSLGELFF
NA,15,once,TRBV27,TRBJ2-1,TGTGCCAGCAGTTTATCGGGGGGATCATGCAATGAGCAGTTCTTC,CASSLSGGSCNEQFF
TRBD1,15,NA,TRBV29-1,TRBJ1-2,TGCAGCGTTGAAGCCCGAGGGACAGGGCACTATGGCTACACCTTC,CSVEARGTGHYGYTF
NA,12,NA,TRBV7-2,TRBJ1-1,TGTGCCAGCAGCCCTGGGATCGGCGAAGCTTTCTTT,CASSPGIGEAFF
NA,15,NA,TRBV7-2,TRBJ1-5,TGTGCCAGCAGCGCCACAGGGATCGGCAGCCAGCCCCAGCATTTT,CASSATGIGSQPQHF
TRBD1,14,NA,TRBV7-9,TRBJ2-7,TGTGCCAGCAGCCCCGGGACAGCTACCTACGAGCAGTACTTC,CASSPGTATYEQYF
TRBD2,19,NA,TRBV7-6,TRBJ2-7,TGTGCCAGCAGCCTGAAGGCCGGGACTAGCGGGGGGGCCGTGTACGAGCAGTACTTC,CASSLKAGTSGGAVYEQYF
NA,14,many,TRBV19,TRBJ2-1,TGTGCCAGTAGTATAGGTTGGGGTGGGAATGAGCAGTTCTTC,CASSIGWGGNEQFF
NA,13,many,TRBV10-2,TRBJ2-7,TGCGCCAGCAGTGGACACAATATCAACGAGCAGTACTTC,CASSGHNINEQYF
NA,14,few,TRBV7-8,TRBJ1-1,TGTGCCAGCAGCTTAGAGGGACGGAACACTGAAGCTTTCTTT,CASSLEGRNTEAFF
TRBD1,13,NA,TRBV2,TRBJ2-2,TGTGCCAACGGAGGACAGGGCGACGGGGAGCTGTTTTTT,CANGGQGDGELFF
NA,14,NA,TRBV7-6,TRBJ1-6,TGTGCCAGCAGCTTAGTAGGGGGGGATTCACCCCTCCACTTT,CASSLVGGDSPLHF
NA,11,NA,TRBV20-1,TRBJ2-7,TGCAGTGTGCAGCTCCCCTCCGAGCAGTACTTC,CSVQLPSEQYF
TRBD2,16,NA,TRBV10-3,TRBJ2-3,TGTGCCATCAGTGACTCGGGCGGGGGGGCCACAGATACGCAGTATTTT,CAISDSGGGATDTQYF
NA,13,NA,TRBV2,TRBJ2-7,TGTGCCACCAGAGGTTCAGCGAAGTACGAGCAGTACTTC,CATRGSAKYEQYF
TRBD2,15,NA,TRBV2,TRBJ2-1,TGTGCCAGCAGTGAACGGACTAGCGGTTACAATGAGCAGTTCTTC,CASSERTSGYNEQFF
NA,16,NA,TRBV7-7,TRBJ2-5,TGTGCCAGCAGCTTGGGAAGACTAGTACGGCAAGAGACCCAGTACTTC,CASSLGRLVRQETQYF
TRBD1,15,many,TRBV6-5,TRBJ2-7,TGTGCCAGCAGTGCCTTGGGACAGGGTAACCACGAGCAGTACTTC,CASSALGQGNHEQYF
TRBD1,14,NA,TRBV5-4,TRBJ1-2,TGTGCCAGCAGCTGGGGACAGGGAAGTGAGGGCTACACCTTC,CASSWGQGSEGYTF